These 9 T cell receptor beta chains came from one sample sequenced in a study of OX40 agonist ivuxolimab in advanced cancers. Here immunoSEQ multiplex PCR was the method, and the copy in TCRdb shows in-frame clones only, minus some. The table has over 55,000 clones, around 77% seen once. Material: CD4+ or CD8+ T cells sorted from blood, obtained in a trial of the OX40 agonist ivuxolimab. These receptors were obtained from an adult with an advanced solid tumor such as melanoma, head and neck, liver or kidney cancer.

The V call is TRBV19, the J call TRBJ2-2; D could derive from TRBD1 or TRBD2 (6 bases each). Germline V gene lookup returns CDR1 LNHDA and CDR2 SQIVND (reference sequence). V lost 3 bases and J lost 4, with 12 bases in between. CDR3 size: 15 residues. CDR3 DNA: TGTGCCAGTAGTATCACGGGGGCACGCACCGGGGAGCTGTTTTTT. It is translated as CASSITGARTGELFF. Variable domain in full (rest from reference TRBV19 and TRBJ2-2): DGGITQSPKYLFRKEGQNVTLSCEQNLNHDAMYWYRQDPGQGLRLIYYSQIVNDFQKGDIAEGYSVSREKKESFPLTVTSAQKNPTAFYLCASSITGARTGELFFGEGSRLTVL.

The table lists this clone with a count of one. The chain joins TRBV7-9 to TRBJ1-4, with 7 bases identical to TRBD1. V was clipped by 5 bases and J by 6 bases; unmatched bases: 9. The CDR3 contains 15 residues. Germline CDR1 is SEHNR and CDR2 is FQNEAQ (reference sequence). The CDR3 nucleotides read TGTGCCAGCAGCCGACTTCAGGGGGGAGATGAAAAACTGTTTTTT. Translated, it gives CASSRLQGGDEKLFF.

This clone was picked up a small number of times. The rearrangement links TRBV7-9 to TRBJ1-6; no definite D call. Germline V CDR1 and CDR2: SEHNR, FQNEAQ (reference sequence). The CDR3 sequence is 15 residues long. Trimming took 4 bases from V and 5 from J, leaving 12 bases between them. CDR3 sequence: CASSSDSRDNSPLHF. The CDR3 region has the DNA TGTGCCAGCAGCTCCGACTCTCGGGATAATTCACCCCTCCACTTT. The full variable domain, in which reference TRBV7-9 and TRBJ1-6 provide the parts outside the CDR3, is DTGVSQNPRHKITKRGQNVTFRCDPISEHNRLYWYRQTLGQGPEFLTYFQNEAQLEKSRLLSDRFSAERPKGSFSTLEIQRTEQGDSAMYLCASSSDSRDNSPLHFGNGTRLTVT.

The chain combines TRBV6-5 with TRBJ1-1; 7 bases are shared with TRBD1. The germline CDR1 and CDR2 sequences are MNHEY and SVGAGI. V lost 4 bases to trimming and J lost 11 bases; unmatched junction nucleotides: 10. This CDR3 comprises 13 residues. DNA for the CDR3: TGTGCCAGCAGTTTAGACAGGGCTCGAGTTGCTTTCTTT. Its protein is CASSLDRARVAFF.

The rearrangement links TRBV11-2 to TRBJ2-3; 8 nucleotides agree with TRBD2. Germline loops: CDR1 SGHAT, CDR2 FQNNGV. The CDR3 totals 15 residues. V was clipped by 5 bases and J by 3 bases; unmatched bases: 7. In DNA, the CDR3 is TGTGCCAGCAGCAGGGCGGGGGGCCCGACAGATACGCAGTATTTT. It translates to CASSRAGGPTDTQYF.

The chain combines TRBV7-3 with TRBJ1-4; the D is unclear. Trimming took 5 bases from V and 1 from J, leaving 8 bases between them. The CDR3 extends over 14 amino acids. The germline gives CDR1 SGHTA, CDR2 FQGTGA. The CDR3 coding sequence is TGTGCCAGCAGCCGCGGAAGAACTAATGAAAAACTGTTTTTT. Its translation: CASSRGRTNEKLFF.

The gene calls are TRBV10-3 and TRBJ2-5, with D uncertain. Germline V gene lookup returns CDR1 ENHRY and CDR2 SYGVKD. Trimming stripped 5 bases from V and 1 base from J, with 8 bases between. This CDR3 spans 13 amino acids. CDR3 sequence: CAISQAVQETQYF. In nucleotides, the CDR3 is TGTGCCATCAGTCAAGCAGTCCAAGAGACCCAGTACTTC.

V is TRBV29-1 and J is TRBJ1-3; D is ambiguous. Looked up from germline, CDR1 is SQVTM and CDR2 is ANQGSEA. Trimming took 5 bases from V and 7 from J, leaving 9 bases between them. The CDR3 runs to 11 residues. The CDR3 region is CSVLLGNTIYF. The CDR3 bases are TGCAGCGTTCTTTTGGGGAACACCATATATTTT. Filled out from reference TRBV29-1 and TRBJ1-3, the complete variable domain reads SAVISQKPSRDICQRGTSLTIQCQVDSQVTMMFWYRQQPGQSLTLIATANQGSEATYESGFVIDKFPISRPNLTFSTLTVSNMSPEDSSIYLCSVLLGNTIYFGEGSWLTVV.

CDR3 sequence reads: CASSIDEIAGGCEQYF. In DNA, the CDR3 is TGTGCCAGTAGTATAGATGAAATAGCGGGAGGGTGCGAGCAGTACTTC. V and J are TRBV19 and TRBJ2-7; 11 nucleotides align to TRBD2. The V segment lost 0 bases and the J segment 6 bases; nucleotides outside the gene matches: 7. Germline-derived CDR1 and CDR2 are LNHDA and SQIVND (reference sequence). There are 16 residues in the CDR3.